The next 2 T cell receptor beta chains were all read from a single sample in a study of shared clonotypes between healthy human individuals. Sequencing used immunoSEQ multiplex PCR; TCRdb keeps in-frame clones, though not all of them. The table shows hundreds of thousands of clones, with approximately 97% occurring only once. Sequencing was performed on naive CD4+ T cells sorted from blood. Subset of the sample: CD45RA+ positively selected. The receptors were sampled from a woman in her twenties or thirties in good health.

CDR3 bases: TGCAGCGTTCGCGGGGACAGGGTTTACGAGCAGTACTTC. Protein sequence: CSVRGDRVYEQYF. The chain has TRBV29-1 and TRBJ2-7, with 9 bases fitting TRBD1. The CDR3 spans 13 residues. CDR1 SQVTM and CDR2 ANQGSEA come from the germline V gene. Trimming cost V 5 bases and J 4 bases; bases outside gene matches: 6.

This chain links TRBV28 with TRBJ1-4; D is uncertain. The germline V and J ends were trimmed by 4 bases and 6 bases, with 12 bases remaining between them. Per the germline V gene, CDR1 is MDHEN and CDR2 is SYDVKM. The length of the CDR3 is 14 residues. CDR3 coding DNA: TGTGCCAGCAGTTCCCCCCCCCTGGATGAAAAACTGTTTTTT. Its translation: CASSSPPLDEKLFF.